This T cell receptor beta chain comes out of a study of blood T cell repertoires in COVID-19. About the study: Samples representing acute and convalescent COVID-19 were sourced from the United States, Italy and Spain.

The CDR3 has 17 amino acids. The trim removed 4 bases at V and 1 base at J, leaving 8 bases unmatched. Germline CDR1 reads SGHTS; CDR2 reads YDEGEE. Clinical history reported by participants formed the basis on which cohorts were assigned. Profiling relied on immunoSEQ multiplex PCR, and the TCRdb table lists in-frame clones only, not all of them. The sample includes 250,000 to 300,000 clones, about nine tenths of them seen just once. The source is a woman aged 25 to 39 who had recovered from COVID-19. This chain uses TRBV5-8 with TRBJ2-1; 10 nucleotides agree with TRBD2. Sequenced sample: PBMCs or T cells enriched from blood (not recorded which). CDR3 residues: CASSRTSGLGSYNEQFF. The CDR3 coding sequence is TGTGCCAGCAGCCGGACTAGCGGCCTAGGGTCCTACAATGAGCAGTTCTTC.